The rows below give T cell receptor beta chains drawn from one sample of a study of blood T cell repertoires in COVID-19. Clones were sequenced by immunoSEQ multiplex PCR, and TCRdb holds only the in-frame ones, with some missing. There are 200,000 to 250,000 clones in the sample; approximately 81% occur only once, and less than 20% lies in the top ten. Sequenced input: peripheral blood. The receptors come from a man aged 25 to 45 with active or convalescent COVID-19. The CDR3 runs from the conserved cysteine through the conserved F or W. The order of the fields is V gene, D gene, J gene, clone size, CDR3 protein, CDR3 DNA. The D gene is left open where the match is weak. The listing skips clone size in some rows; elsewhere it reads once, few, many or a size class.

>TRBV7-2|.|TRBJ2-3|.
CASSFRGGGGGTDTQYF
TGTGCCAGCAGCTTCCGGGGTGGCGGGGGCGGCACAGATACGCAGTATTTT
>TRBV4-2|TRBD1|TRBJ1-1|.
CASSPLGQGRMNTEAFF
TGTGCCAGCAGCCCCCTAGGACAGGGGCGTATGAACACTGAAGCTTTCTTT
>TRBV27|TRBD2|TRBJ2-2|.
CASSLLRGAIQHTGELFF
TGTGCCAGCAGTTTATTGCGGGGGGCTATTCAACACACCGGGGAGCTGTTTTTT
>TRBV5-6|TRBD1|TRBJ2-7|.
CASLRGSGEQYF
TGTGCCAGCCTCAGGGGGAGCGGCGAGCAGTACTTC
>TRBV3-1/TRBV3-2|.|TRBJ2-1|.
CASSQVAASYNEQFF
TGTGCCAGCAGCCAAGTAGCGGCCTCCTACAATGAGCAGTTCTTC
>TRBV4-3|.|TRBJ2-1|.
CASSQDPGVRYNEQFF
TGCGCCAGCAGCCAAGACCCGGGAGTGAGGTACAATGAGCAGTTCTTC
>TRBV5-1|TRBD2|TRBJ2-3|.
CASSLVGAGSTDTQYF
TGCGCCAGCAGCTTGGTCGGAGCGGGGAGCACAGATACGCAGTATTTT
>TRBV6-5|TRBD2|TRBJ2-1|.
CASSTSGYNEQFF
TGTGCCAGCAGCACTAGCGGCTACAATGAGCAGTTCTTC
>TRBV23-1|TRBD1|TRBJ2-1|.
CASSHNQGTGGNEQFF
TGCGCCAGCAGTCATAACCAGGGGACAGGGGGTAATGAGCAGTTCTTC
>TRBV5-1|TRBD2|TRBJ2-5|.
CASRPTSGGETQYF
TGCGCCAGCAGACCAACTAGCGGAGGAGAGACCCAGTACTTC
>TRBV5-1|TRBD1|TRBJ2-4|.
CASSFGQGAGKNIQYF
TGCGCCAGCAGCTTTGGACAGGGGGCCGGCAAAAACATTCAGTACTTC
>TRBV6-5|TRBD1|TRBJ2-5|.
CASSKGQVSLVTQYF
TGTGCCAGCAGCAAGGGACAGGTCTCTCTGGTGACCCAGTACTTC
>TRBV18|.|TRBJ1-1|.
CASSLMTGSAEAFF
TGTGCCAGCTCTCTCATGACTGGTTCGGCTGAAGCTTTCTTT
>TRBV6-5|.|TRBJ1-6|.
CATTGSSYNSPLHF
TGTGCCACAACGGGGAGCTCCTATAATTCACCCCTCCACTTT
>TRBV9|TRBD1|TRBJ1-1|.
CASSARQGVLNTEAFF
TGTGCCAGCAGCGCAAGACAGGGCGTCTTGAACACTGAAGCTTTCTTT
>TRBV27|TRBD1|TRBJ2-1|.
CASSIQGARIEQFF
TGTGCCAGCAGTATACAGGGGGCGCGGATTGAGCAGTTCTTC
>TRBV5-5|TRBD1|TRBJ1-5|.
CASSLVGTGSSNQPQHF
TGTGCCAGCAGCTTGGTGGGGACAGGGTCAAGCAATCAGCCCCAGCATTTT
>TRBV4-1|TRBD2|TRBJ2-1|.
CASSHSSGGIPSYNEQFF
TGCGCCAGCAGCCATAGTAGCGGGGGGATCCCCTCCTACAATGAGCAGTTCTTC
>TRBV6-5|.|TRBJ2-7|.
CASNRATYEQYF
TGTGCCAGCAACAGGGCTACCTACGAGCAGTACTTC
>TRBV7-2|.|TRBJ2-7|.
CASSFLGIGAYEQYF
TGTGCCAGCAGCTTTTTGGGGATCGGGGCCTACGAGCAGTACTTC
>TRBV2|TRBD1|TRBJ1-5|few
CASKAGQGANQPQHF
TGTGCCAGCAAAGCCGGACAGGGGGCCAATCAGCCCCAGCATTTT
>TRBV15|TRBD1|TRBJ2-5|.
CATSRDPAGGETQYF
TGTGCCACCAGCAGAGATCCCGCAGGGGGAGAGACCCAGTACTTC
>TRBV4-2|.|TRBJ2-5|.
CASSQGDKEETQYF
TGTGCCAGCAGCCAAGGGGACAAGGAAGAGACCCAGTACTTC
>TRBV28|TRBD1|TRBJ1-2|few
CASLPGTAFQLYGYTF
TGTGCCAGCCTCCCGGGGACAGCCTTTCAACTGTATGGCTACACCTTC
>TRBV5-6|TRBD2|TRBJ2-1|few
CASGPSGRVNEQFF
TGTGCCAGTGGCCCTAGCGGGAGGGTAAATGAGCAGTTCTTC
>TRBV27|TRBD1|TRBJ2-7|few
CASRGRDRGSSYEQYF
TGTGCCAGCAGGGGCCGGGACAGGGGTTCCTCCTACGAGCAGTACTTC
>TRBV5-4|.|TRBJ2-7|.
CASSLSRLGGGEQYF
TGTGCCAGCAGCTTGAGTAGGCTAGGTGGCGGCGAGCAGTACTTC
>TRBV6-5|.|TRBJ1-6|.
CASSYQASSYNSPLHF
TGTGCCAGCAGTTACCAGGCATCCTCCTATAATTCACCCCTCCACTTT
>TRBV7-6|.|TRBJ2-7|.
CASSPRVSGRTYEQYF
TGTGCCAGCAGCCCTAGGGTGAGCGGGCGTACCTACGAGCAGTACTTC
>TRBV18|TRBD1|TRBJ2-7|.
CASSTGTGVYEQYF
TGTGCCAGCTCTACCGGGACAGGGGTGTACGAGCAGTACTTC
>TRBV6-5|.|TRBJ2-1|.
CASSYVGMVYNEQFF
TGTGCCAGCAGTTATGTCGGGATGGTCTACAATGAGCAGTTCTTC
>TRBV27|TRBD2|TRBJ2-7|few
CASSSIGTSREQYF
TGTGCCAGCAGTTCGATAGGGACTAGCCGCGAGCAGTACTTC
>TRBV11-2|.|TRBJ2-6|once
CASSLVGTSVSGANVLTF
TGTGCCAGCAGCTTAGTTGGGACTTCCGTCTCTGGGGCCAACGTCCTGACTTTC
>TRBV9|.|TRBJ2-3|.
CASSPHKGGARDTQYF
TGTGCCAGCAGCCCCCACAAAGGCGGGGCGAGAGATACGCAGTATTTT
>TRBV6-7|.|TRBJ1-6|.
CASSYQVGRGNSPLHF
TGTGCCAGCAGTTACCAAGTCGGGAGAGGTAATTCACCCCTCCACTTT
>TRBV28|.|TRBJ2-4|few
CASSPPSGGGGNIQYF
TGTGCCAGCAGTCCCCCTTCCGGAGGGGGGGGAAACATTCAGTACTTC
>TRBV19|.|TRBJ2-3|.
CASSTKGDTQYF
TGTGCCAGTTCGACAAAGGGGGATACGCAGTATTTT
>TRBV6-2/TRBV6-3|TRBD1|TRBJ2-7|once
CASSSPGQEAGYF
TGTGCCAGCAGTTCGCCGGGACAGGAAGCTGGGTACTTC
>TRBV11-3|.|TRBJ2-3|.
CASSIYGTDTQYF
TGTGCCAGCAGCATCTACGGGACAGATACGCAGTATTTT
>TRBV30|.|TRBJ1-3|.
CAWTGGNTIYF
TGTGCCTGGACCGGGGGAAACACCATATATTTT
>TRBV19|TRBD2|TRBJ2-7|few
CASMMASGRATDEQYF
TGTGCCAGTATGATGGCTAGCGGGAGGGCCACGGACGAGCAGTACTTC
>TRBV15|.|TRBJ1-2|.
CATSRDRGSNYGYTF
TGTGCCACCAGCAGAGATCGGGGAAGCAACTATGGCTACACCTTC
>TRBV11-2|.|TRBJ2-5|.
CASSLVQGSETQYF
TGTGCCAGCAGCTTAGTTCAGGGGAGTGAGACCCAGTACTTC
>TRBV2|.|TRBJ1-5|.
CASSGTNQPQHF
TGTGCCAGCAGTGGAACTAATCAGCCCCAGCATTTT
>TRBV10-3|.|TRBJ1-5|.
CAISESQFNQPQHF
TGTGCCATCAGTGAGTCCCAGTTCAATCAGCCCCAGCATTTT
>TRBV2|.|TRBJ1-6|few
CASRQSWGDYNSPLHF
TGTGCCAGCCGCCAGTCGTGGGGGGATTATAATTCACCCCTCCACTTT
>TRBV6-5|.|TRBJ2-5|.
CASSYSIPGFQETQYF
TGTGCCAGCAGTTACTCGATACCGGGATTCCAAGAGACCCAGTACTTC
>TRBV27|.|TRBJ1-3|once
CASSQFPGMTIYF
TGTGCCAGCAGCCAATTCCCAGGGATGACCATATATTTT
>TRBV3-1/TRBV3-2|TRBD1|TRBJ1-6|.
CASSSGTGGYSPLHF
TGTGCCAGCAGCTCGGGGACAGGGGGCTATTCACCCCTCCACTTT
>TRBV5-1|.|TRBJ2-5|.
CASKLSGAPGETQYF
TGCGCCAGCAAGCTGTCAGGTGCGCCAGGGGAGACCCAGTACTTC
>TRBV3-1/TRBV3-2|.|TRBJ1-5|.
CASSQDFSGLGGSNQPQHF
TGTGCCAGCAGCCAAGATTTCTCGGGATTGGGAGGGAGCAATCAGCCCCAGCATTTT
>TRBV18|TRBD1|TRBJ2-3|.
CASSPLQGTTDTQYF
TGTGCCAGCTCACCACTACAGGGGACCACAGATACGCAGTATTTT